This T cell receptor (beta chain) is from a study of post-analysis software for immune sequencing data. V dropped 3 bases and J dropped 6 bases, with 10 bases sitting between them. CDR3 length: 13 amino acids. CDR1 KGHDR and CDR2 SFDVKD come from the germline V gene. Tagging with unique molecular identifiers was a feature of the TCR beta cDNA libraries. TCRdb called the PCR reads again in MiXCR, with one record for every CDR3 protein. The table lists about 160,000 distinct CDR3 sequences, 35% to 40% of them singletons. The sequences come from blood, collected after autologous hematopoietic stem cell transplantation. The clonotype originates from a girl aged 10-17 years with multiple sclerosis. The gene calls are TRBV24-1 and TRBJ1-2, with D possibly matching TRBD1 (5 bases). CDR3 residues: CATSDPGGDGYTF. CDR3 bases: TGTGCCACCAGTGATCCGGGGGGTGATGGCTACACCTTC.